One and the same sample provided the 13 T cell receptor beta chains below, sequenced in a study of shared clonotypes between healthy human individuals. Profiled with immunoSEQ multiplex PCR; TCRdb holds only in-frame clones, not every one. The sample has around 2,100,000 clones; roughly 94% are singletons. Terminally differentiated effector memory CD45RA+ cells were excluded from the naive CD8 cells, which were CD45RO-negative and positively selected for CCR7. The source material was naive CD8+ T cells sorted from blood. These receptors were obtained from a man between 18 and 35 years old in good health.

The chain employs TRBV6-5 and TRBJ2-5, with TRBD1 matching over 7 bases. The ends lost 1 base at V and 4 bases at J; junction bases unmatched: 3. Germline-derived CDR1 and CDR2 are MNHEY and SVGAGI. The CDR3 spans 14 residues. Written as DNA, the CDR3 is TGTGCCAGCAGTTACTACGACAGGGCAGAGACCCAGTACTTC. This encodes CASSYYDRAETQYF.

This sequence joins TRBV28 and TRBJ1-4; the D is unclear. The V gene lost 2 bases and the J gene lost 1 base, with 17 bases spanning the gap. CDR3 length: 18 residues. Per the germline V gene, CDR1 is MDHEN and CDR2 is SYDVKM. CDR3 sequence: CASSLGLGSYVTNEKLFF. The DNA for the CDR3 is TGTGCCAGCAGTTTAGGTTTGGGGAGCTACGTAACTAATGAAAAACTGTTTTTT. Supplemented by reference TRBV28 and TRBJ1-4, the full variable domain reads DVKVTQSSRYLVKRTGEKVFLECVQDMDHENMFWYRQDPGLGLRLIYFSYDVKMKEKGDIPEGYSVSREKKERFSLILESASTNQTSMYLCASSLGLGSYVTNEKLFFGSGTQLSVL.

To note about this clone: Other nucleotide sequences in the sample specify the same CDR3. The chain carries TRBV6-5 and TRBJ2-5, with a tentative D call TRBD1 (5 bases). The germline gives CDR1 MNHEY, CDR2 SVGAGI. V was clipped by 2 bases and J by 5 bases, with 9 bases between them. The CDR3 covers 13 residues. The DNA for the CDR3 is TGTGCCAGCAGTTACGGGGCAGGGGAGACCCAGTACTTC. This gives the protein CASSYGAGETQYF.

V gene TRBV28 combines with J gene TRBJ2-7; 9 nucleotides line up with TRBD2. J was trimmed by 6 bases and V by 5 bases; bases with no gene match: 17. Germline V gives CDR1 MDHEN, CDR2 SYDVKM. The CDR3 sequence is 17 residues long. This CDR3 is CASSPPSRASGEREQYF. The CDR3 nucleotides are TGTGCCAGCAGTCCCCCATCGCGGGCTAGCGGGGAACGCGAGCAGTACTTC.

The gene calls are TRBV5-4 and TRBJ2-7, with TRBD2 matching 10 bases. CDR1 and CDR2 from the germline V gene are SGHNT and YYREEE (reference sequence). With V trimmed by 2 bases and J by 1 base, 3 bases remained unmatched. The CDR3 consists of 15 residues. CDR3 DNA sequence: TGTGCCAGCAGCTTTAGCGGGGGGATATCCTACGAGCAGTACTTC. Protein: CASSFSGGISYEQYF.

V usage is TRBV6-1 and J usage is TRBJ2-7; 14 bases are a match to TRBD2. This CDR3 comprises 17 residues. Germline V gene sequence: CDR1 MNHNS, CDR2 SASEGT. V dropped 3 bases and J dropped 1; count of bases not matched to a gene: 5. CDR3 region: CASSDGTSGGLSYEQYF. CDR3 nucleotides: TGTGCCAGCAGTGACGGGACTAGCGGGGGCCTTTCCTACGAGCAGTACTTC.

V usage is TRBV6-5 and J usage is TRBJ2-2, with no clear D. Germline V gene lookup returns CDR1 MNHEY and CDR2 SVGAGI. Trimming pared 3 bases from V and 0 bases from J, leaving 8 bases between. The CDR3 totals 15 residues. The CDR3, as DNA: TGTGCCAGCAGTTATGCGGTGGCGAACACCGGGGAGCTGTTTTTT. It codes for CASSYAVANTGELFF.

The J gene is TRBJ1-5, the V gene TRBV27; weak D call: TRBD1 (6 bases). The CDR3 loop spans 15 amino acids. V was clipped by 5 bases and J by 2 bases, with 13 bases between them. Germline assignment: CDR1 MNHEY and CDR2 SMNVEV (reference sequence). This CDR3 reads CASSPITGRNQPQHF. The DNA for the CDR3 is TGTGCCAGCAGTCCGATAACAGGGCGCAATCAGCCCCAGCATTTT.

The chain couples TRBV6-1 to TRBJ2-1; 13 bases line up with TRBD2. The CDR3 covers 12 residues. Germline V lookup: CDR1 MNHNS, CDR2 SASEGT. V lost 8 bases, J lost 10 bases, and 2 bases stayed unmatched. CDR3 coding DNA: TGTGCCAGCCTGGGACTAGCGGGAGAGCAGTTCTTC. Its protein is CASLGLAGEQFF.

V is TRBV5-4 and J is TRBJ2-2; 10 positions match TRBD2. The germline gives CDR1 SGHNT, CDR2 YYREEE (reference sequence). J lost 4 bases, V lost 4 bases, and 4 bases had no gene match. This CDR3 has 15 residues. The CDR3 protein is CASSLSGGPTGELFF. CDR3 in DNA: TGTGCCAGCAGCCTTAGCGGGGGGCCCACCGGGGAGCTGTTTTTT.

Concerning this clone itself: The same CDR3 also results from other DNA sequences found in this sample. The gene calls are TRBV28 and TRBJ2-7; D ambiguous. V lost 2 bases and J lost 0, with 5 bases in between. This CDR3 is 13 amino acids long. The germline gives CDR1 MDHEN, CDR2 SYDVKM. CDR3 bases: TGTGCCAGCAGTTTACCAGACTCCTACGAGCAGTACTTC. It specifies CASSLPDSYEQYF.

The V and J genes are TRBV6-1 and TRBJ2-7; D not resolved. CDR3 length: 15 amino acids. From germline, CDR1 is MNHNS and CDR2 SASEGT. V was clipped by 9 bases and J by 3 bases, with 21 bases between them. The CDR3 sequence is CASPAPGLSHYEQYF. For the CDR3, the DNA is TGTGCCAGTCCCGCCCCGGGCCTTTCTCACTACGAGCAGTACTTC.

This clone was counted a single time. This rearrangement joins TRBV9 to TRBJ2-1; 11 nucleotides align to TRBD2. This CDR3 is built from 17 residues. Germline V CDR1 and CDR2: SGDLS, YYNGEE. J was trimmed by 4 bases and V by 4 bases; bases with no gene match: 10. The CDR3 region is CASSPSSGTSGYNEQFF. The CDR3 DNA sequence: TGTGCCAGCAGCCCAAGCAGCGGGACTAGCGGATACAATGAGCAGTTCTTC.